This TCR beta chain was found in a study of shared clonotypes between healthy human individuals. CDR1 SGHRS and CDR2 YFSETQ come from the germline V gene. Trimming removed 4 bases at V and 0 bases at J, with 10 bases between. CDR3 length: 14 amino acids. Profiling relied on immunoSEQ multiplex PCR, and the TCRdb table lists in-frame clones only, not all of them. The table includes 95,000 to 120,000 clones, around two thirds detected once. This clone appeared once. V usage is TRBV5-1 and J usage is TRBJ1-1; D call uncertain. The material sequenced was memory CD8+ T cells sorted from blood. Subset described: CD45RO+ cells pooled with CCR7-negative TemRA cells. This sequence was found in a woman aged 25 to 39 in good health. CDR3 in amino acids: CASSTASMNTEAFF. CDR3 nucleotide sequence: TGCGCCAGCAGCACAGCAAGCATGAACACTGAAGCTTTCTTT. Together with reference TRBV5-1 and TRBJ1-1, the CDR3 gives the full variable domain: KAGVTQTPRYLIKTRGQQVTLSCSPISGHRSVSWYQQTPGQGLQFLFEYFSETQRNKGNFPGRFSGRQFSNSRSEMNVSTLELGDSALYLCASSTASMNTEAFFGQGTRLTVV.